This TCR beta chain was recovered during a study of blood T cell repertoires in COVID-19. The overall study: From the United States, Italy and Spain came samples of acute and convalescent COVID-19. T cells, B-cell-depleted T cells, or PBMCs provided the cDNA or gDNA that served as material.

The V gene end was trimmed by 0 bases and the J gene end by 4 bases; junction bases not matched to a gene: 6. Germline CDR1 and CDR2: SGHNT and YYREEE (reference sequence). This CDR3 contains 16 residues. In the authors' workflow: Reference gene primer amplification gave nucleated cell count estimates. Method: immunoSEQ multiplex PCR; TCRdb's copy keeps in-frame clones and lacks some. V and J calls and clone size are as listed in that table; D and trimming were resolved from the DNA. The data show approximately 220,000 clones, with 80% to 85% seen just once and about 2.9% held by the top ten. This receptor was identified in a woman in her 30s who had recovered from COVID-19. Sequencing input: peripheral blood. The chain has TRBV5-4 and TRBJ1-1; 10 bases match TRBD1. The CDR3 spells CASSLEPGQGSTEAFF. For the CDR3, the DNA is TGTGCCAGCAGCTTGGAGCCGGGACAGGGGTCCACTGAAGCTTTCTTT.